This T cell receptor (beta chain) is from a study of control samples from healthy donors and cancer patients (dated by TCRdb to between 2020 and 2021). Inclusive of the bounding cysteine and phenylalanine, the CDR3 is 15 residues long. Just CDR3 DNA is preserved here, 45 bases in frame from base 1. The germline V gene yields SGHRS for CDR1 and YFSETQ for CDR2. Relative to germline, V is 4 bases shorter and J is 3 bases shorter, with 16 bases between their ends. On this clone: Its binding antigen is unknown. No clone much larger than this one lies a single base away; base qualities are absent.

The library was made by the immunoSEQ multiplex PCR assay. This is the immuneACCESS table as TCRdb keeps it, with only in-frame sequences that have V and J called. A part of the clones is gone; compared with another copy, unresolved V genes explain less than half, and the rest is unexplained. The sample table lists some 120,000 clones, 80% to 90% of them with a count of one. The biggest ten clones account for about 3% of the sample. The receptor comes from a man in his 60s in good health. Recombination joined TRBV5-1 with TRBJ1-1; TRBD1 is a possible D gene, resting on 6 matching bases. Input material: blood. The bases are TGCGCCAGCAGCCCTGAGGGGGTAGGGTACACTGAAGCTTTCTTT. Its protein reads: CASSPEGVGYTEAFF.